This T cell receptor (beta chain) stems from a study of human T cells and chemical hapten exposure. In TCRdb, the RACE reads were re-called with MiXCR into one record per CDR3 protein. The sample consists of approximately 370,000 distinct CDR3 sequences, about 5.4% of them appearing once. Time point meaning: pre-sensitization, week 0. Treatment denoted: therapeutic diphenylcyclopropenone sensitization with weekly scalp DPC. Unfractionated whole blood was the source from which total RNA was extracted. V was pared by 4 bases and J by 9 bases, with 13 bases between. The CDR3 length is 13 residues. Looked up from germline, CDR1 is LGHNA and CDR2 is YSLEER.

This chain joins TRBV4-3 and TRBJ2-1, with D perhaps matching TRBD1 (6 bases). The TCR comes from a woman aged 18-29 years with alopecia areata. Some clones in this sample may be carry-over from other donors' samples. The sequencing used whole blood, collected in connection with sensitization to the hapten diphenylcyclopropenone (DPC). This CDR3 reads CASSLIQGSEQFF. In nucleotides, the CDR3 is TGCGCCAGCAGCCTTATACAGGGAAGTGAGCAGTTCTTC.